These T cell receptor beta chains were read from a single sample in a study of blood T cell repertoires in COVID-19. The repertoire was sequenced with immunoSEQ multiplex PCR; TCRdb's copy has only in-frame clones and lacks some. The table shows fewer than 110,000 clones, with more than 70% occurring only once. The specimen was peripheral blood. These receptors came from a man between 50 and 59 years old with active or convalescent COVID-19. Each CDR3 is given with its conserved first and last residue. The D gene is left open where the match is weak. Clone size, where shown, is once, few, many, or a class for clones that have expanded.

J,V,length,size,D,DNA,CDR3
TRBJ2-3,TRBV28,21,once,TRBD2,TGTGCCAGCAGTCTCCACCTCTCTCGGGGCCTAGCGGGAGGGCCGGGAAATACGCAGTATTTT,CASSLHLSRGLAGGPGNTQYF
TRBJ1-4,TRBV30,16,NA,TRBD1,TGTGCCTGGAGTTTCCCTACGGGACAGAGAAATGAAAAACTGTTTTTT,CAWSFPTGQRNEKLFF
TRBJ1-1,TRBV18,13,NA,NA,TGTGCCAGCTCACTTCAGGTGAACACTGAAGCTTTCTTT,CASSLQVNTEAFF
TRBJ2-1,TRBV19,13,NA,NA,TGTGCCAGTTCCAGCGGTTTTTACAATGAGCAGTTCTTC,CASSSGFYNEQFF
TRBJ1-1,TRBV27,17,NA,NA,TGTGCCAGCAGTTCCATCTTAGGACACGGGAGGTGGACTGAAGCTTTCTTT,CASSSILGHGRWTEAFF
TRBJ2-7,TRBV28,13,NA,NA,TGTGCCAGCAGATCCCCAGGGGCCCACGAGCAGTACTTC,CASRSPGAHEQYF
TRBJ2-6,TRBV14,16,NA,NA,TGTGCCAGCAGCCAAGCAGGAACTTCTGGGGCCAACGTCCTGACTTTC,CASSQAGTSGANVLTF
TRBJ1-5,TRBV5-1,13,once,NA,TGCGCCAGCAGGTATACGACCGGGGAGCCCCAGCATTTT,CASRYTTGEPQHF
TRBJ2-7,TRBV28,15,once,NA,TGTGCCAGCAGTCAACCCCCCGGACACCAATACGAGCAGTACTTC,CASSQPPGHQYEQYF
TRBJ2-1,TRBV7-6,16,once,NA,TGTGCCAGCAGCTTAGCCCTAGCACGGTCCTACAATGAGCAGTTCTTC,CASSLALARSYNEQFF
TRBJ2-5,TRBV3-1/TRBV3-2,15,NA,TRBD1,TGTGCCAGCAGCCAAGGGGTAGGGGGCGGAGAGACCCAGTACTTC,CASSQGVGGGETQYF
TRBJ1-1,TRBV24-1,15,NA,NA,TGTGCCACCAGTGATCCCCGCAGGGGTGACACTGAAGCTTTCTTT,CATSDPRRGDTEAFF
TRBJ1-1,TRBV7-9,16,NA,NA,TGTGCCAGCAGCTCCCGGGACAACCCGCCGAACACTGAAGCTTTCTTT,CASSSRDNPPNTEAFF
TRBJ2-5,TRBV2,13,NA,NA,TGTGCCACGGCTGACAGTTTGGAAGAGACCCAGTACTTC,CATADSLEETQYF
TRBJ2-4,TRBV19,15,NA,NA,TGTGCCAGTAACGACGGGCAGGGGCTCGCGGGCATTCAGTACTTC,CASNDGQGLAGIQYF
TRBJ2-7,TRBV5-4,13,NA,NA,TGTGCCAGCAGCTTGCAACAGGACTACGAGCAGTACTTC,CASSLQQDYEQYF
TRBJ1-5,TRBV4-1,13,few,NA,TGCGCCAGCTCACGGGGGGGTGCTCAGCCCCAGCATTTT,CASSRGGAQPQHF
TRBJ1-5,TRBV10-2,15,NA,NA,TGCGCCAGCAGTGAGCAGGGAGGAGGCAATCAGCCCCAGCATTTT,CASSEQGGGNQPQHF
TRBJ2-7,TRBV28,15,once,TRBD2,TGTGCCAGCAGTTCTCCTAGCGGGAGTAGCAACGAGCAGTACTTC,CASSSPSGSSNEQYF
TRBJ2-4,TRBV7-6,15,NA,TRBD1,TGTGCCAGCAGCCCGGACAGGGGATGGGCAAACATTCAGTACTTC,CASSPDRGWANIQYF
TRBJ2-1,TRBV27,14,NA,NA,TGTGCCAGCCAAACTAGAGCCCTCTACAATGAGCAGTTCTTC,CASQTRALYNEQFF
TRBJ2-1,TRBV18,15,NA,TRBD1,TGTGCCAGCTCACCAACAAGACAGGGGTCCGATGAGCAGTTCTTC,CASSPTRQGSDEQFF
TRBJ1-4,TRBV5-1,17,NA,TRBD1,TGCGCCAGCAGCTTACTTGACAGGGGAGGAGGTAATGAAAAACTGTTTTTT,CASSLLDRGGGNEKLFF
TRBJ1-2,TRBV6-4,10,NA,NA,TGTGCCAGCCGCCAGGGTGGCTACACCTTC,CASRQGGYTF
TRBJ1-2,TRBV19,13,few,NA,TGTGCCAGTAGAGGCGGAGGAAACTATGGCTACACCTTC,CASRGGGNYGYTF
TRBJ2-7,TRBV3-1/TRBV3-2,14,NA,TRBD1,TGTGCCAGCAGCCACGCAGGGGGTTCGTACGAGCAGTACTTC,CASSHAGGSYEQYF
TRBJ1-5,TRBV30,13,NA,NA,TGTGCCTGGAGTTCCAGGGATGATCAGCCCCAGCATTTT,CAWSSRDDQPQHF
TRBJ2-1,TRBV7-9,12,NA,NA,TGTGCCAGCAGTGAGGGTTACAATGAGCAGTTCTTC,CASSEGYNEQFF
TRBJ1-2,TRBV7-8,15,once,TRBD1,TGTGCCAGCAGCTTAGGGGACAGTGGAGCTTATGGCTACACCTTC,CASSLGDSGAYGYTF
TRBJ1-4,TRBV7-9,14,NA,TRBD1,TGTGCCAGCAGTCATCGGACAGGGGACGAAAAACTGTTTTTT,CASSHRTGDEKLFF
TRBJ1-5,TRBV6-5,14,NA,TRBD1,TGTGCCAGCAGTCCGACAGGGCCGGGTCAGCCCCAGCATTTT,CASSPTGPGQPQHF
TRBJ2-5,TRBV5-1,16,few,TRBD2,TGCGCCAGCAGCCCGGGGGGACGCTCAAGACGAGAGACCCAGTACTTC,CASSPGGRSRRETQYF
TRBJ2-7,TRBV12-3/TRBV12-4,13,NA,NA,TGTGCCAGCAGTTTAACCCAACTTTACGAGCAGTACTTC,CASSLTQLYEQYF
TRBJ1-2,TRBV19,13,NA,NA,TGTGCCAGTACCCCTGGGCAGGGCTATGGCTACACCTTC,CASTPGQGYGYTF
TRBJ1-2,TRBV30,13,NA,TRBD1,TGTGCCTGGGGGACAGGGGCCGGCTATGGCTACACCTTC,CAWGTGAGYGYTF
TRBJ2-1,TRBV5-1,16,NA,TRBD2,TGCGCCAGCGACCCGGGACTAGCCCACTTCTACAATGAGCAGTTCTTC,CASDPGLAHFYNEQFF
TRBJ1-6,TRBV7-2,17,NA,TRBD1,TGTGCCAGCAGCTTTAATTCGGACACAGGGGAAAATTCACCCCTCCACTTT,CASSFNSDTGENSPLHF
TRBJ2-1,TRBV29-1,13,NA,TRBD1,TGCAGCGCAACAGGGGGCGTTTTCAATGAGCAGTTCTTC,CSATGGVFNEQFF
TRBJ2-7,TRBV6-5,12,NA,TRBD2,TGTGCCAGCTCTAAACTAGCGTCCGAGCAGTACTTC,CASSKLASEQYF
TRBJ2-1,TRBV24-1,16,NA,TRBD2,TGTGCCACCAGTGATTGGGGCGGGAGCTCCTACAATGAGCAGTTCTTC,CATSDWGGSSYNEQFF
TRBJ2-7,TRBV11-2,15,NA,TRBD1,TGTGCCAGCAGCTTACTGGGACAGGGGTCCCACGAGCAGTACTTC,CASSLLGQGSHEQYF
TRBJ1-1,TRBV7-9,15,NA,NA,TGTGCCAGCAGCTCAAGGGACACTAAAGTCACTGAAGCTTTCTTT,CASSSRDTKVTEAFF
TRBJ2-7,TRBV18,14,NA,NA,TGTGCCAGCTCACCTTCGACAGGAACCTACGAGCAGTACTTC,CASSPSTGTYEQYF
TRBJ2-7,TRBV27,13,NA,NA,TGTGCCAGCAGTTTGAGTCGGGTCTACGAGCAGTACTTC,CASSLSRVYEQYF
TRBJ1-5,TRBV2,14,once,TRBD1,TGTGCCAGCAGTAGACAGGGGTCCAATCAGCCCCAGCATTTT,CASSRQGSNQPQHF
TRBJ2-3,TRBV5-6,12,NA,NA,TGTGCCAGCAGCCCCGGCACAGATACGCAGTATTTT,CASSPGTDTQYF
TRBJ2-1,TRBV3-1/TRBV3-2,17,NA,TRBD2,TGTGCCAGCAGCCATGTTCCGACTAGCGGGAGGGCCGATGAGCAGTTCTTC,CASSHVPTSGRADEQFF
TRBJ1-5,TRBV28,14,NA,TRBD1,TGTGCCAGCAGCCTCCGGCAGGGGGATCAGCCCCAGCATTTT,CASSLRQGDQPQHF